Included here is one TCR beta chain sequence, with context. Germline values: CDR1 SGHRS, CDR2 YFSETQ. V was trimmed by 4 bases and J by 3 bases, leaving 13 bases between them. This CDR3 contains 14 residues. This sample is drawn from a study of T cells in tuberculosis. Findings and caveats of the study: The stringent gate may have excluded weak CD1B-GMM tetramer binders.

Cells were sorted from thawed PBMC rested overnight and stained with GMM-loaded CD1B tetramer, viability dye and anti-CD3. The CD1B tetramers carried C32 glucose monomycolate purified from Rhodococcus equi. TCR-alpha and TCR-beta chains were sequenced unpaired. The assay was immunoSEQ multiplex PCR, and TCRdb's table has in-frame clones only and misses some. The profile shows about 88,000 clones, roughly 93% of them singletons. The receptor's source is an adult woman with latent tuberculosis. This sequence joins TRBV5-1 and TRBJ2-5; D might be TRBD1 (5 bases). Source material: CD1b-GMM tetramer-negative cells sorted from PBMCs. CDR3 amino acids: CASSTAQGKETQYF. The CDR3 DNA follows: TGCGCCAGCAGCACCGCTCAGGGTAAAGAGACCCAGTACTTC.